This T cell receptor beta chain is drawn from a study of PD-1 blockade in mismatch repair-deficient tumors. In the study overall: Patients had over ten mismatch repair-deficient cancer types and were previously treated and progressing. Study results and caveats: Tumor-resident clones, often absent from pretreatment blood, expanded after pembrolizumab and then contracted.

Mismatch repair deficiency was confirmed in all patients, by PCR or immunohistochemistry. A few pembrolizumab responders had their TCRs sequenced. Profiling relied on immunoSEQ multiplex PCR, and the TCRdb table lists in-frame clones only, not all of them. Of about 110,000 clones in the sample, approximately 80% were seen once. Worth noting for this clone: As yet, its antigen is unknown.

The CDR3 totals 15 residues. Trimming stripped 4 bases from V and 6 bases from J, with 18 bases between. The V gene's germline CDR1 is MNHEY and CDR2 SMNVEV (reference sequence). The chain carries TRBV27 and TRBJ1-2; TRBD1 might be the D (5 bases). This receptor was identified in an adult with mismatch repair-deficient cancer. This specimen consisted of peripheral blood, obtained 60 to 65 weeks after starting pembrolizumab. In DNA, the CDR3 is TGTGCCAGCAGTTGGGCCCGACAGAATGCGAATGGCTACACCTTC. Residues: CASSWARQNANGYTF.